This TCR beta chain derives from a study of blood T cell repertoires in COVID-19. Study background: Both acute and convalescent COVID-19 samples were obtained from the United States, Italy and Spain.

V dropped 3 bases and J dropped 1 base, with 12 bases sitting between them. CDR3 length equals 16 residues. Germline CDR1 reads MNHEY; CDR2 reads SMNVEV (reference sequence). The method was immunoSEQ multiplex PCR; TCRdb's version includes in-frame clones alone and lacks a portion of them. The table includes approximately 190,000 clones, roughly 87% detected once. The chain couples TRBV27 to TRBJ2-2; D gene uncertain. Source material: peripheral blood. This receptor was obtained from a woman aged 40 to 50 with acute or convalescent COVID-19. CDR3 bases: TGTGCCAGCAGTTTTCTTCCACAGAAGAACACCGGGGAGCTGTTTTTT. Amino acid sequence: CASSFLPQKNTGELFF.